A single sample is the source of the 28 T cell receptor beta chains below, sequenced in a study of T cell clones after liver transplantation. Sequencing was performed with immunoSEQ multiplex PCR; in TCRdb, only in-frame clones are kept and a portion is missing. Of thousands of clones listed, roughly 32% are singletons. These receptors lack a known antigen. Proliferating CFSE-low MLR cells were sequenced to define alloreactive TCRbeta sequences. The source material was CD4+ T cells from cultured PBMCs. Every receptor here comes from a human patient who received a liver transplant. Some T cells may be graft donor cells.

The chain is built from TRBV11-3 and TRBJ1-2, with a possible D match to TRBD1 (5 bases). Deletions cut 4 bases from V and 4 bases from J, with 16 bases between. Germline CDR1 is SGHNT and CDR2 is YENEEA. The length of the CDR3 is 15 residues. As DNA, the CDR3 is TGTGCCAGCAGCTCCGATGGGGCGTCGGCCTATGGCTACACCTTC. Residues: CASSSDGASAYGYTF.

This clone occurred a few times. Being one base from a much bigger clone, this may be a read error. This chain uses TRBV5-1 with TRBJ2-2; the D is unclear. The CDR3 loop spans 14 amino acids. V dropped 1 base and J dropped 4 bases, with 8 bases sitting between them. Germline V gives CDR1 SGHRS, CDR2 YFSETQ. The chain's CDR3 is CASSLSLSTGELFF. The DNA for the CDR3 is TGCGCCAGCAGCTTGTCCCTATCCACCGGGGAGCTGTTTTTT. Supplemented by reference TRBV5-1 and TRBJ2-2, the full variable domain reads KAGVTQTPRYLIKTRGQQVTLSCSPISGHRSVSWYQQTPGQGLQFLFEYFSETQRNKGNFPGRFSGRQFSNSRSEMNVSTLELGDSALYLCASSLSLSTGELFFGEGSRLTVL.

This chain links TRBV5-3 with TRBJ2-2; 10 bases match TRBD1. TRBV5-3 is given ORF status, its function remaining uncertain. V shed 4 bases and J 6 bases; nucleotides not matched to a gene: 18. The CDR3 is 19 amino acids. The CDR3 DNA reads TGTGCCAGAAGCATGCATTCGGACAGGGGGATTAGTTTAGCCGGGGAGCTGTTTTTT. Protein: CARSMHSDRGISLAGELFF.

V usage is TRBV5-5 and J usage is TRBJ2-7; D is possibly TRBD2 (5 bases). This CDR3 region has 16 residues. The V end lost 0 bases, the J end lost 4 bases, and 17 bases lay between the germline ends. CDR1 is SGHKS, CDR2 YYEKEE, per germline (reference sequence). CDR3: CASSLARLANSYEQYV. In DNA form, the CDR3 reads TGTGCCAGCAGCTTGGCCCGCCTAGCCAACAGTTACGAGCAGTACGTC.

The genes are TRBV21-1 and TRBJ2-7. TRBV21-1 is described as a pseudogene. This CDR3 has 16 residues. The CDR3 DNA is TGTGCCAGCAGCGCAACATTAGTACACGTGTTAGACGAGCAGTACTTC. Amino acid sequence: CASSATLVHVLDEQYF.

In its sample, this clone was seen a few times. The gene calls are TRBV6-1 and TRBJ1-5; perhaps TRBD1 as D (6 bases). The germline gives CDR1 MNHNS, CDR2 SASEGT. This CDR3 is built from 15 residues. V lost 4 bases and J lost 2, with 12 bases in between. Here the CDR3 DNA reads TGTGCCAGCAGTGGGGGGGCGAGTGGCAATCAGCCCCAGCATTTT. Translation: CASSGGASGNQPQHF.

The chain's CDR3 is CASGLSGSTDTQYF. In DNA form, the CDR3 reads TGTGCTAGTGGTTTGTCGGGGAGCACAGATACGCAGTATTTT. The chain recombines TRBV12-5 with TRBJ2-3; D perhaps matches TRBD2 (5 bases). V was clipped by 2 bases and J by 0 bases, with 6 bases between them. Looked up from germline, CDR1 is LGHNT and CDR2 is FRNRAP. This CDR3 comprises 14 residues.

This clone is medium-sized within its sample. This chain connects TRBV14 to TRBJ1-6; weak D call: TRBD1 (6 bases). Germline CDR1 reads SGHDN; CDR2 reads FVKESK. V was trimmed by 4 bases and J by 4 bases, leaving 8 bases between them. This CDR3 spans 14 amino acids. The CDR3 protein is CASSPGQYNSPLHF. The CDR3 DNA reads TGTGCCAGCAGCCCCGGACAGTATAATTCACCCCTCCACTTT.

The rearrangement links TRBV5-6 to TRBJ2-3; TRBD2 matches 7 bases. V was pared by 4 bases and J by 1 base, with 3 bases of the junction left unmatched. The V gene's germline CDR1 is SGHDT and CDR2 YYEEEE. The CDR3 sequence is 14 residues long. DNA of the CDR3: TGTGCCAGCAGCCCGGGGGGAGGCACAGATACGCAGTATTTT. It specifies CASSPGGGTDTQYF.

The V gene is TRBV30, the J gene TRBJ2-6, with TRBD2 as a possible D gene (6 bases). CDR1 is GTSNPN, CDR2 SVGIG, per germline (reference sequence). Trimming shortened V by 8 bases and J by 0 bases, and 11 bases separated the two germline ends. CDR3 length: 14 residues. CDR3 amino acids: CARTTGSGANVLTF. DNA for the CDR3: TGTGCCAGGACTACGGGCTCTGGGGCCAACGTCCTGACTTTC. The full variable domain, in which reference TRBV30 and TRBJ2-6 provide the parts outside the CDR3, is SQTIHQWPATLVQPVGSPLSLECTVEGTSNPNLYWYRQAAGRGLQLLFYSVGIGQISSEVPQNLSASRPQDRQFILSSKKLLLSDSGFYLCARTTGSGANVLTFGAGSRLTVL.

With respect to this clone: A read error likely explains this, since a far larger clone differs by one base. The chain combines TRBV5-6 with TRBJ2-2, with 7 bases aligning to TRBD1. Germline CDR1 reads SGHDT; CDR2 reads YYEEEE. Trimming cost V 7 bases and J 4 bases; bases outside gene matches: 10. The CDR3 runs 15 residues. CDR3 in DNA: TGTGCCAGCGGAAGGGACAGAATAATCACCGGGGAGCTGTTTTTT. Protein product: CASGRDRIITGELFF.

The chain links TRBV6-6 to TRBJ1-1, with a weak D call TRBD1 (6 bases). The CDR3 spans 12 residues. The germline gives CDR1 MNHNY, CDR2 SVGAGI (reference sequence). Trimming cost V 5 bases and J 8 bases, with 12 bases left between them. In DNA form, the CDR3 reads TGTGCCAGCAGTCTCGGGACATTCGAAGCTTTCTTT. The encoded protein is CASSLGTFEAFF.

This clone counts as medium-sized. The DNA for the CDR3 is TGTGCCAGCAGTTCAGAGGGCGCCGGAGGCCATGGCTACACCTTC. Encoded protein: CASSSEGAGGHGYTF. The chain couples TRBV27 to TRBJ1-2; D unclear. The CDR3 is made up of 15 amino acids. Germline CDR1 reads MNHEY; CDR2 reads SMNVEV (reference sequence). V lost 4 bases to trimming and J lost 6 bases, with 18 bases between them.

Relative to its sample, this clone is medium-sized (0.01 to 0.1%). This chain joins TRBV5-1 and TRBJ2-1; tentatively, D is TRBD1 (5 bases). Per germline, CDR1 SGHRS and CDR2 YFSETQ. This CDR3 region has 14 residues. The V gene lost 2 bases and the J gene lost 4 bases, with 10 bases spanning the gap. As DNA, the CDR3 is TGCGCCAGCAGCTTCAGGGAACCTTACAATGAGCAGTTCTTC. This encodes CASSFREPYNEQFF.

Comment on this clone: This likely stems from a read error, as it lies one base from a far larger clone. The V and J genes are TRBV6-4 and TRBJ1-6; no clear D gene. With 6 bases removed from V and 3 bases from J, the gap between germline ends came to 15 bases. The CDR3 has 16 residues. The germline V gene has CDR1 MRHNA and CDR2 SNTAGT. The CDR3 loop reads CASREGGGYYNSPLHF. CDR3 nucleotides: TGTGCCAGCAGGGAGGGTGGTGGTTACTATAATTCACCCCTCCACTTT.

V gene TRBV19 combines with J gene TRBJ2-7; D may be TRBD1 (5 bases). The germline V and J ends were trimmed by 8 bases and 2 bases, with 13 bases remaining between them. Germline-derived CDR1 and CDR2 are LNHDA and SQIVND (reference sequence). This CDR3 contains 13 residues. The CDR3 sequence: CASPHRKPYEQYV. CDR3 sequence (DNA): TGTGCCAGTCCTCACAGGAAACCCTACGAGCAGTACGTC.

CDR3 sequence reads: CASSQEPGPYTIYF. DNA of the CDR3: TGCGCCAGCAGCCAAGAACCAGGTCCCTACACCATATATTTT. This chain links TRBV4-3 with TRBJ1-3; D not resolved. V shed 0 bases and J shed 8 bases, with 11 bases lying between them. The CDR3 totals 14 residues. Per germline, CDR1 LGHNA and CDR2 YSLEER.

The chain joins TRBV11-2 to TRBJ2-2; 13 nucleotides match TRBD2. The ends lost 5 bases at V and 8 bases at J; junction bases unmatched: 11. This CDR3 comprises 17 residues. The germline CDR1 and CDR2 sequences are SGHAT and FQNNGV. The CDR3 loop reads CASSPTRLAGGRGELFF. The CDR3 nucleotides are TGTGCCAGCAGCCCCACTCGACTAGCGGGAGGCCGGGGGGAGCTGTTTTTT.

Here the CDR3 reads CATRSTDTQYF. CDR3 DNA sequence: TGCGCCACGCGGAGCACAGATACGCAGTATTTT. V and J are TRBV10-2 and TRBJ2-3; D not resolved. Germline V gene sequence: CDR1 WSHSY, CDR2 SAAADI. The CDR3 has 11 residues. The germline V and J ends were trimmed by 10 bases and 0 bases, with 5 bases remaining between them.

In this sample, this clone turned up a few times. A far larger clone is a single base away, which makes a read error likely. V is TRBV11-2 and J is TRBJ2-2; 15 bases fit TRBD2. CDR1 is SGHAT, CDR2 FQNNGV, per germline. The CDR3 sequence is 15 residues long. V was clipped by 4 bases and J by 9 bases; unmatched bases: 3. This CDR3 reads CASSWGLAGGRELFF. The CDR3 DNA reads as TGTGCCAGCAGCTGGGGACTAGCGGGGGGCCGGGAGCTGTTTTTT.

This clone was seen a few times. The genes are TRBV6-5 and TRBJ1-1; D remains unclear. In germline, CDR1 is MNHEY, CDR2 SVGAGI. The V end was cut by 6 bases, the J end by 4 bases, with 12 bases between. The CDR3 is 13 residues long. The chain's CDR3 is CASRRSSGTEAFF. The DNA of the CDR3 is TGTGCCAGCAGGAGATCGTCCGGCACTGAAGCTTTCTTT.

The genes are TRBV7-2 and TRBJ2-5, with D unresolved. Germline-derived CDR1 and CDR2 are SGHTA and FQGNSA. The length of the CDR3 is 15 residues. V was pared by 1 base and J by 1 base, with 10 bases between. CDR3 amino acids: CASSLDFSLQETQYF. Here the CDR3 DNA reads TGTGCCAGCAGCTTAGATTTTAGTCTCCAAGAGACCCAGTACTTC.

Within the sample, this clone is medium-sized (0.01 to 0.1%). The genes are TRBV11-2 and TRBJ2-5; D is uncertain. V lost 1 base and J lost 9, with 12 bases in between. This CDR3 region has 13 residues. The germline CDR1 and CDR2 sequences are SGHAT and FQNNGV. In nucleotides, the CDR3 is TGTGCCAGCAGCTTAGGTCCCCTCGGAGCCCAGTACTTC. This sequence encodes CASSLGPLGAQYF. Complete variable domain (other parts from reference TRBV11-2 and TRBJ2-5): EAGVAQSPRYKIIEKRQSVAFWCNPISGHATLYWYQQILGQGPKLLIQFQNNGVVDDSQLPKDRFSAERLKGVDSTLKIQPAKLEDSAVYLCASSLGPLGAQYFGPGTRLLVL.

The CDR3 DNA is TGTGCCTGGAGTCCAGGGAATGGCTACACCTTC. Translated, it gives CAWSPGNGYTF. J is TRBJ1-2 and V is TRBV30, with D perhaps matching TRBD1 (5 bases). The CDR3 consists of 11 residues. Trimming cost V 2 bases and J 6 bases, with 7 bases left between them. Germline V gene lookup returns CDR1 GTSNPN and CDR2 SVGIG (reference sequence). Combining the CDR3 with reference TRBV30 and TRBJ1-2 gives the whole variable domain SQTIHQWPATLVQPVGSPLSLECTVEGTSNPNLYWYRQAAGRGLQLLFYSVGIGQISSEVPQNLSASRPQDRQFILSSKKLLLSDSGFYLCAWSPGNGYTFGSGTRLTVV.

This clone was seen a handful of times. This rearrangement joins TRBV9 to TRBJ2-6; 10 bases are a match to TRBD1. The CDR3 sequence is 17 residues long. Losses at the gene ends were 7 bases for V and 4 bases for J; bases not matched to a gene: 11. Germline lookup yields CDR1 SGDLS and CDR2 YYNGEE. The CDR3 region has the DNA TGTGCCAGCCGCAACGACAGGGGGCGCGCGGGGGCCAACGTCCTGACTTTC. Translating it yields CASRNDRGRAGANVLTF.

V is TRBV16 and J is TRBJ2-1; D might be TRBD1 (5 bases). V was cut by 2 bases and J by 3 bases, with 8 bases left in between. CDR1 KGHSY and CDR2 FQNENV come from the germline V gene. The CDR3 has 14 amino acids. CDR3: CASSQNRNYNEQFF. CDR3 in DNA: TGTGCCAGCAGCCAAAACAGGAACTACAATGAGCAGTTCTTC.

By share, this clone counts as medium-sized (0.01 to 0.1%). The chain couples TRBV7-2 to TRBJ1-1; D not certain. CDR1 SGHTA and CDR2 FQGNSA come from the germline V gene. V was trimmed by 2 bases and J by 0 bases, leaving 10 bases between them. This CDR3 spans 15 amino acids. The CDR3 region is CASSLQQRLNTEAFF. The CDR3 DNA follows: TGTGCCAGCAGCTTACAACAGCGATTGAACACTGAAGCTTTCTTT.

This clone was counted once. This chain joins TRBV11-3 and TRBJ2-2; the D gene is possibly TRBD1 (8 bases). Trimming left V 5 bases short and J 6 bases short, with 16 bases between. CDR3 size: 15 residues. Germline V CDR1 and CDR2: SGHNT, YENEEA. The CDR3 region is CASSTGGEKAGELFF. The CDR3 region has the DNA TGTGCCAGCAGCACAGGGGGGGAAAAGGCCGGGGAGCTGTTTTTT.